Below are 26 T cell receptor beta chains sequenced from a single sample in a study of blood T cell repertoires in COVID-19. Clones were sequenced by immunoSEQ multiplex PCR, and TCRdb holds only the in-frame ones, with some missing. There are 17,000 or so clones in the sample; about nine tenths occur only once, and approximately 7% lies in the top ten. Sample: peripheral blood. The origin of the receptors is a human donor in a cohort sampled during active COVID-19.

This sequence joins TRBV6-2 or TRBV6-3 and TRBJ2-7, with 10 nucleotides matching TRBD2. This CDR3 contains 16 residues. CDR1 is MNHEY and CDR2 is SVGEGT in the germline V gene. V lost 2 bases and J lost 2; bases outside the gene matches: 6. The CDR3 reads CASSYSSGGPTYEQYF. The CDR3 DNA is TGTGCCAGCAGTTACAGTAGCGGGGGGCCCACCTACGAGCAGTACTTC.

J is TRBJ1-3 and V is TRBV18; a weak D match, TRBD1 (5 bases). V lost 2 bases, J lost 4 bases, and 21 bases lay in between. The germline V gene encodes CDR1 KGHSH and CDR2 LQKENI. The CDR3 contains 18 residues. The CDR3, as DNA: TGTGCCAGCTCACCAAAGTTTGGAGGGGCTGGGGAAGGAAACACCATATATTTT. Its protein product is CASSPKFGGAGEGNTIYF. Using reference TRBV18 and TRBJ1-3 for the parts outside the CDR3, the full variable domain is NAGVMQNPRHLVRRRGQEARLRCSPMKGHSHVYWYRQLPEEGLKFMVYLQKENIIDESGMPKERFSAEFPKEGPSILRIQQVVRGDSAAYFCASSPKFGGAGEGNTIYFGEGSWLTVV.

V is TRBV6-6 and J is TRBJ1-1; the D gene is possibly TRBD1 (5 bases). CDR3 size: 12 residues. Germline lookup yields CDR1 MNHNY and CDR2 SVGAGI (reference sequence). Trimming pared 8 bases from V and 1 base from J, leaving 8 bases between. In nucleotides, the CDR3 is TGTGCCAGCCGGCAGGGGAACACTGAAGCTTTCTTT. Protein product: CASRQGNTEAFF.

The chain links TRBV4-1 to TRBJ1-1, with a tentative D call TRBD1 (6 bases). The germline V gene encodes CDR1 MGHRA and CDR2 YSYEKL. Between the trimmed V and J ends, which lost 1 base and 9 bases, there was a span of 9 bases. CDR3 length equals 12 residues. CDR3 nucleotides: TGCGCCAGCAGCCAAGGGACAGCTAAAGCTTTCTTT. The encoded protein is CASSQGTAKAFF.

The chain joins TRBV6-5 to TRBJ2-2; TRBD1 might be the D (6 bases). CDR3 length: 14 amino acids. Germline loops: CDR1 MNHEY, CDR2 SVGAGI. Trimming left V 5 bases short and J 6 bases short, with 13 bases between. CDR3 amino acids: CASSTTRGAGELFF. Here the CDR3 DNA reads TGTGCCAGCAGTACTACCAGGGGAGCCGGGGAGCTGTTTTTT.

The V gene is TRBV6-6, the J gene TRBJ2-7; 8 positions match TRBD1. The CDR3 is 15 amino acids. Trimming cost V 6 bases and J 2 bases; bases outside gene matches: 9. Germline V gene sequence: CDR1 MNHNY, CDR2 SVGAGI (reference sequence). The CDR3 reads CASSRGGTGAYEQYF. The CDR3 DNA is TGTGCCAGCAGCCGCGGCGGGACAGGAGCCTACGAGCAGTACTTC.

The chain recombines TRBV5-4 with TRBJ2-1; D gene uncertain. This CDR3 has 12 residues. Deletions cut 4 bases from V and 11 bases from J, with 13 bases between. Germline values: CDR1 SGHNT, CDR2 YYREEE (reference sequence). As DNA, the CDR3 is TGTGCCAGCAGCGAGCTCAGCGACCAGCAGTTCTTC. Translation gives CASSELSDQQFF. Filled out from reference TRBV5-4 and TRBJ2-1, the complete variable domain reads ETGVTQSPTHLIKTRGQQVTLRCSSQSGHNTVSWYQQALGQGPQFIFQYYREEENGRGNFPPRFSGLQFPNYSSELNVNALELDDSALYLCASSELSDQQFFGPGTRLTVL.

This chain uses TRBV6-2 or TRBV6-3 with TRBJ1-1, with D possibly being TRBD1 (5 bases). The length of the CDR3 is 15 residues. Germline values: CDR1 MNHEY, CDR2 SVGEGT. V shed 4 bases and J shed 5 bases, with 17 bases lying between them. CDR3: CASSSSSGGGTEAFF. DNA of the CDR3: TGTGCCAGCAGTTCCTCATCGGGGGGGGGAACTGAAGCTTTCTTT.

This clone has a single count. The rearrangement joins TRBV19 to TRBJ2-7, with D possibly being TRBD1 (5 bases). The CDR3 loop spans 11 amino acids. Trimming left V 10 bases short and J 3 bases short, with 10 bases between. CDR1 and CDR2 from the germline V gene are LNHDA and SQIVND (reference sequence). The chain's CDR3 is CATSRGYEQYF. Written as DNA, the CDR3 is TGTGCCACGAGTAGGGGCTACGAGCAGTACTTC.

The chain carries TRBV6-1 and TRBJ1-2; D uncertain. V was shortened by 2 bases and J by 3 bases, with 7 bases between the two germline ends. Germline V gene sequence: CDR1 MNHNS, CDR2 SASEGT. The CDR3 totals 13 residues. CDR3 protein: CASSETVYYGYTF. Here the CDR3 DNA reads TGTGCCAGCAGTGAAACGGTCTACTATGGCTACACCTTC.

This chain links TRBV5-1 with TRBJ2-1, with 10 bases lining up with TRBD2. The CDR3 consists of 15 residues. Germline CDR1 reads SGHRS; CDR2 reads YFSETQ. J lost 0 bases, V lost 3 bases, and 0 bases had no gene match. In DNA, the CDR3 is TGCGCCAGCAGCTCTAGCGGGGGCTCCTACAATGAGCAGTTCTTC. Its translation: CASSSSGGSYNEQFF.

The chain carries TRBV5-1 and TRBJ2-2; TRBD2 aligns across 11 bases. The CDR3 consists of 19 residues. In germline, CDR1 is SGHRS, CDR2 YFSETQ. Trimming took 2 bases from V and 3 from J; bases not matched to a gene: 12. In DNA form, the CDR3 reads TGCGCCAGCAGCTTCGGACTAATAGCGGGAGGGTCGGACACCGGGGAGCTGTTTTTT. Translated, it gives CASSFGLIAGGSDTGELFF.

V is TRBV2 and J is TRBJ2-1, with 8 nucleotides matching TRBD2. V was clipped by 6 bases and J by 4 bases; unmatched bases: 5. This CDR3 region has 14 residues. Germline loops: CDR1 SNHLY, CDR2 FYNNEI. The CDR3 here is CASREGLGYNEQFF. In DNA, the CDR3 is TGTGCCAGCAGAGAGGGACTAGGATACAATGAGCAGTTCTTC.

This clone occurred once. The chain employs TRBV27 and TRBJ2-5; D unclear. This CDR3 region has 15 residues. V was clipped by 3 bases and J by 7 bases, with 18 bases between them. Germline loops: CDR1 MNHEY, CDR2 SMNVEV (reference sequence). CDR3 sequence (DNA): TGTGCCAGCAGTTTCAGTCGTGCCTTAACGGGGACCCAGTACTTC. Amino acids: CASSFSRALTGTQYF.

The chain employs TRBV29-1 and TRBJ1-5, with D possibly matching TRBD1 (6 bases). Trimming removed 6 bases at V and 3 bases at J, with 12 bases between. The CDR3 has 13 amino acids. Germline values: CDR1 SQVTM, CDR2 ANQGSEA. The CDR3 reads CSVTDSPNQPQHF. CDR3 DNA: TGCAGCGTGACGGACAGTCCCAATCAGCCCCAGCATTTT.

Of note for this clone: The germline gene is not matched at one end of the junction; a read error may be the cause. This same CDR3 is encoded by further DNA sequences in the sample. V is TRBV19 and J is TRBJ1-5; TRBD1 is a possible D gene (5 bases). Germline V gives CDR1 LNHDA, CDR2 SQIVND (reference sequence). This CDR3 spans 17 amino acids. The CDR3 sequence is CASSMMGTGHRNQPQHF. In DNA form, the CDR3 reads TGTGCCAGCAGTATGATGGGGACTGGCCACCGCAATCAGCCCCAGCATTTT.

V and J are TRBV5-1 and TRBJ1-1, with D maybe TRBD1 (6 bases). The germline V gene has CDR1 SGHRS and CDR2 YFSETQ. V gave up 0 bases and J gave up 0 bases, with 15 bases separating them. The CDR3 is 17 residues long. DNA for the CDR3: TGCGCCAGCAGCTTGGCTCGGTGGGACAACATGAACACTGAAGCTTTCTTT. Its translation is CASSLARWDNMNTEAFF.

V is TRBV20-1 and J is TRBJ2-7, with D possibly matching TRBD2 (5 bases). Per the germline V gene, CDR1 is DFQATT and CDR2 is SNEGSKA (reference sequence). This CDR3 comprises 12 residues. The V gene lost 3 bases and the J gene lost 4 bases, with 10 bases spanning the gap. CDR3 bases: TGCAGTGCTAGTGGGCTAGCTTACGAGCAGTACTTC. Translated: CSASGLAYEQYF.

This clone is a singleton in its sample. This chain joins TRBV11-1 and TRBJ2-6, with 9 bases lining up with TRBD1. V shed 7 bases, J shed 4 bases, and the junction held 8 bases outside the gene matches. Germline CDR1 SGHAT, CDR2 FQDESV (reference sequence). This CDR3 region has 16 residues. In DNA form, the CDR3 reads TGTGCCAGCACCTACAGGGGGCGAGGAGGGGCCAACGTCCTGACTTTC. Translating gives CASTYRGRGGANVLTF.

The chain links TRBV5-6 to TRBJ2-7, with 7 nucleotides matching TRBD1. Trimming at V came to 6 bases and at J to 2 bases, leaving 8 bases not matched to a gene. CDR1 and CDR2 (germline): SGHDT, YYEEEE. The CDR3 loop spans 14 amino acids. The CDR3 DNA reads as TGTGCCAGCACCCTAGACAGGGCGACCTACGAGCAGTACTTC. Protein: CASTLDRATYEQYF. The variable domain in full, with the rest retrieved from reference TRBV5-6 and TRBJ2-7, is DAGVTQSPTHLIKTRGQQVTLRCSPKSGHDTVSWYQQALGQGPQFIFQYYEEEERQRGNFPDRFSGHQFPNYSSELNVNALLLGDSALYLCASTLDRATYEQYFGPGTRLTVT.

The rearrangement joins TRBV5-1 to TRBJ2-7; a weak D match, TRBD2 (6 bases). The length of the CDR3 is 15 residues. The germline V gene has CDR1 SGHRS and CDR2 YFSETQ. V lost 4 bases and J lost 5, with 19 bases in between. CDR3: CASSGTGGGSHEQYF. The CDR3 coding sequence is TGCGCCAGCAGCGGTACAGGCGGAGGGTCCCACGAGCAGTACTTC.

The chain joins TRBV6-6 to TRBJ2-7; D might be TRBD1 (7 bases). CDR3 length equals 15 residues. Germline CDR1 MNHNY, CDR2 SVGAGI (reference sequence). V shed 2 bases and J shed 3 bases, with 14 bases lying between them. The CDR3 reads CASSYQRQGLYEQYF. CDR3 in DNA: TGTGCCAGCAGTTACCAGAGACAGGGACTCTACGAGCAGTACTTC.

The chain has TRBV5-1 and TRBJ2-1; 9 positions match TRBD2. This CDR3 is 15 amino acids long. The germline CDR1 and CDR2 sequences are SGHRS and YFSETQ. V lost 0 bases, J lost 3 bases, and 1 base stayed unmatched. The CDR3 nucleotides are TGCGCCAGCAGCTTGGATAGCGGGAGCTACAATGAGCAGTTCTTC. Translating it yields CASSLDSGSYNEQFF.

The chain employs TRBV5-4 and TRBJ2-7; 10 bases map to TRBD1. Germline-derived CDR1 and CDR2 are SGHNT and YYREEE (reference sequence). The CDR3 is made up of 15 amino acids. V shed 3 bases and J 4 bases; nucleotides not matched to a gene: 7. The CDR3 DNA reads TGTGCCAGCAGCTGGGGGACAGGGGATCTTTACGAGCAGTACTTC. This encodes CASSWGTGDLYEQYF.

The CDR3 nucleotides are TGTGCCAGCCGCGGGACAGGGATTTTGGAGACCCAGTACTTC. Protein sequence: CASRGTGILETQYF. The J gene is TRBJ2-5, the V gene TRBV11-1, with 9 bases aligning to TRBD1. The CDR3 has 14 amino acids. The ends lost 8 bases at V and 5 bases at J; junction bases unmatched: 9. CDR1 and CDR2 from the germline V gene are SGHAT and FQDESV (reference sequence).

The chain is built from TRBV5-1 and TRBJ2-1; TRBD2 matches 9 bases. V shed 0 bases, J shed 9 bases, and the junction held 1 base outside the gene matches. The CDR3 totals 13 residues. Per the germline V gene, CDR1 is SGHRS and CDR2 is YFSETQ. The CDR3 region is CASSLVREGEQFF. CDR3 coding DNA: TGCGCCAGCAGCTTGGTGCGGGAGGGTGAGCAGTTCTTC.